This T cell receptor beta chain was sequenced during a study of blood T cell repertoires in COVID-19 (dated by TCRdb to between 2020 and 2021). Context from the whole study: The collaborator samples originated in the United States, Italy and Spain and spanned the acute and convalescent phases of COVID-19. The material from the prospective study consisted of cDNA or gDNA derived from T cells, B-cell-depleted T cells, or PBMCs. The dataset comprised deeply sampled blood TCRbeta repertoires from subjects exposed to, actively infected with, or recovered from COVID-19. The repertoires were released in a freely available public database meant as a resource for research on the immune response to SARS-CoV-2. Samples were obtained from the ongoing ImmuneRACE study (first 160 participants) and from some 1,200 subjects provided by 6 global collaborators. Nearly every sample came with metadata listing a de-identified subject ID, COVID-19 status, age in years and sex. HLA class I and class II types, where available, came from metadata supplied by the sample provider rather than from assay-based typing. The full study reports these points: The amount of clinical and demographic metadata varied by source and participant and was provided uncurated.

TCRbeta CDR3 regions were amplified from genomic DNA by means of the immunoSEQ Assay, a bias-controlled multiplex PCR. The paper's processing steps were these. The number of nucleated cells in each sample was estimated by amplification of reference gene primers within the assay. To quantify the absolute abundance of each unique TCRbeta CDR3 rearrangement, sequence reads were collapsed and filtered. For each sample, productive Simpson clonality was calculated by taking the square root of Simpson's diversity index across productive rearrangements. The table was pulled from immuneACCESS by TCRdb, which kept in-frame rearrangements only. Such tables lose some clones; where checked, under half of the loss comes from unresolved V genes, and the rest has no known cause. The V and J calls and clone size were taken over from that table, and D and trimming were inferred from the DNA. Here the sample has 250,000 to 300,000 clones; 75% to 90% occur a single time. The top ten hold more than 8.5% of the sample.

In Seattle, one collaborating source enrolled patients while the infection was active and tracked those patients longitudinally over the course of disease. Collaborating institutions collected whole blood in K2EDTA tubes following their own protocols. For TCRbeta analysis, collaborators shipped samples as frozen whole blood, isolated PBMCs, or DNA extracted from either of those sample types. Of note for this clone: There is no known antigen for this receptor. No clone much larger than this one lies a single base away; base qualities are absent.

Sequencing used peripheral blood. This receptor was taken from a woman in her 70s with COVID-19, enrolled during active disease.

The CDR3 protein is CASSLVVGPTGELFF. The base sequence is TGTGCCAGCAGCTTAGTAGTTGGGCCCACCGGGGAGCTGTTTTTT. This chain joins TRBV11-2 to TRBJ2-2; the D gene is unclear. Via the germline V gene, CDR1 is SGHAT and CDR2 FQNNGV. There are 15 amino acids in the CDR3, from cysteine to phenylalanine inclusive. The entry retains the CDR3 DNA only, 45 bases that are in frame from base 1. The V end loses 1 base and the J end loses 4 bases, and a stretch of 10 bases separates them. The entire variable domain, with the stretches around the CDR3 drawn from the reference TRBV11-2 and TRBJ2-2 proteins, is EAGVAQSPRYKIIEKRQSVAFWCNPISGHATLYWYQQILGQGPKLLIQFQNNGVVDDSQLPKDRFSAERLKGVDSTLKIQPAKLEDSAVYLCASSLVVGPTGELFFGEGSRLTVL.